This T cell receptor (beta chain) was documented in a study of cytomegalovirus exposure and HLA in healthy donors. The donors gave bone marrow, and they were healthy. 60 Vbeta and 13 Jbeta primers were used in PCR. Sequenced by immunoSEQ multiplex PCR; TCRdb stores in-frame clones only, minus some. The sample holds about 110,000 clones, about three quarters seen once. This CDR3 is built from 15 residues. V shed 3 bases, J shed 7 bases, and the junction held 11 bases outside the gene matches. Germline V gene data show CDR1 as MDHEN and CDR2 as SYDVKM. This clonotype originated in a boy aged 5-17 years in good health and CMV-seronegative. Sequenced sample: PBMCs. The chain couples TRBV28 to TRBJ1-1; 7 bases are shared with TRBD1. This CDR3 is CASSLGGTDIYEAFF. The CDR3 DNA reads as TGTGCCAGCAGTTTGGGTGGGACAGACATATATGAAGCTTTCTTT.